The text below deals with one T cell receptor (beta chain). The antigen is undetermined. V was shortened by 3 bases and J by 3 bases, with 9 bases between the two germline ends. Germline lookup yields CDR1 LNHDA and CDR2 SQIVND (reference sequence). The CDR3 totals 13 residues. Using immunoSEQ multiplex PCR, the repertoire was profiled, and TCRdb retains in-frame clones only, with some absent. The top ten clones hold 0.9% to 1.3% of a sample with about 130,000 clones, over 85% of them seen once. The sample comes from a study of T cell responses to AZD1222 COVID-19 vaccine. Study conclusions and caveats: Donors skewed white British and female; clonal diversity was possibly underestimated. Among vaccine-associated CD4 TCRs, coverage spanned spike, with dominance at 160-218 and 743-854. No repertoire was sampled before or during the peak T cell response, only after it. The number of AZD1222 recipients seropositive at baseline was only five or six.

This sequence was found in an adult who received the AZD1222 COVID-19 vaccine. V and J are TRBV19 and TRBJ2-7; the D gene is possibly TRBD1 (5 bases). The source was peripheral blood, collected 28 days after the second AZD1222 dose. CDR3 nucleotide sequence: TGTGCCAGTAGTATCGGACACCACTACGAGCAGTACTTC. This sequence encodes CASSIGHHYEQYF.